Listed below are T cell receptor beta chains from one sample, sequenced in a study of blood T cell repertoires in COVID-19. Clones were sequenced by immunoSEQ multiplex PCR, and TCRdb holds only the in-frame ones, with some missing. Of around 20,000 clones in the sample, roughly 84% were seen once. The sequencing sample was made of peripheral blood. These receptors were taken from a man aged 40-55 years with acute or convalescent COVID-19. The CDR3 runs from the conserved cysteine through the conserved F or W. Each record gives: clone size, J gene, D gene, V gene, CDR3 protein, CDR3 DNA. D genes are given only for firm matches. Clone size is not always given. Where it is, it says once, few, many or a class for expanded clones.

clone_size: few; j_call: TRBJ1-5; d_call: .; v_call: TRBV7-9; cdr3_aa: CASSLDRQPQHF; cdr3_nt: TGTGCCAGCAGCTTAGACAGGCAGCCCCAGCATTTT
clone_size: .; j_call: TRBJ1-5; d_call: TRBD1; v_call: TRBV2; cdr3_aa: CASTSTGTGDQPQHF; cdr3_nt: TGTGCCAGCACCAGCACCGGGACAGGAGATCAGCCCCAGCATTTT
clone_size: .; j_call: TRBJ2-5; d_call: .; v_call: TRBV5-5; cdr3_aa: CASSRSGQETQYF; cdr3_nt: TGTGCCAGCAGCCGTTCGGGGCAAGAGACCCAGTACTTC
clone_size: .; j_call: TRBJ1-5; d_call: .; v_call: TRBV7-3; cdr3_aa: CASSGRVSNQPQHF; cdr3_nt: TGTGCCAGCAGCGGCAGGGTAAGCAATCAGCCCCAGCATTTT
clone_size: .; j_call: TRBJ1-5; d_call: TRBD1; v_call: TRBV30; cdr3_aa: CAWKGTGGGQPQHF; cdr3_nt: TGTGCCTGGAAGGGGACAGGTGGAGGTCAGCCCCAGCATTTT
clone_size: once; j_call: TRBJ1-5; d_call: TRBD1; v_call: TRBV7-2; cdr3_aa: CASSLGTGNSNQPQHF; cdr3_nt: TGTGCCAGCAGCTTAGGGACAGGAAATAGCAATCAGCCCCAGCATTTT
clone_size: .; j_call: TRBJ1-4; d_call: .; v_call: TRBV5-5; cdr3_aa: CASSLGASPTNEKLFF; cdr3_nt: TGTGCCAGCAGCTTGGGGGCCAGCCCAACTAATGAAAAACTGTTTTTT
clone_size: few; j_call: TRBJ2-1; d_call: .; v_call: TRBV3-1/TRBV3-2; cdr3_aa: CASSRRGARAYNEQFF; cdr3_nt: TGTGCCAGCAGCCGCCGGGGGGCACGTGCTTACAATGAGCAGTTCTTC
clone_size: .; j_call: TRBJ2-2; d_call: TRBD1; v_call: TRBV5-1; cdr3_aa: CASSRNRGTTGELFF; cdr3_nt: TGCGCCAGCAGCCGGAACAGGGGAACAACCGGGGAGCTGTTTTTT
clone_size: .; j_call: TRBJ1-3; d_call: .; v_call: TRBV6-5; cdr3_aa: CASSLSTGSGNTIYF; cdr3_nt: TGTGCCAGCAGTTTGAGCACCGGCTCTGGAAACACCATATATTTT
clone_size: medium-sized; j_call: TRBJ1-5; d_call: TRBD1; v_call: TRBV5-8; cdr3_aa: CASSYGTGMGQPQHF; cdr3_nt: TGTGCCAGCAGCTACGGGACAGGGATGGGTCAGCCCCAGCATTTT
clone_size: medium-sized; j_call: TRBJ1-5; d_call: TRBD1; v_call: TRBV19; cdr3_aa: CASSDRGYQPQHF; cdr3_nt: TGTGCCAGTAGCGACAGGGGGTATCAGCCCCAGCATTTT
clone_size: .; j_call: TRBJ2-7; d_call: TRBD1; v_call: TRBV18; cdr3_aa: CASSFGTASTYEQYF; cdr3_nt: TGTGCCAGCTCATTCGGGACAGCATCAACCTACGAGCAGTACTTC
clone_size: .; j_call: TRBJ1-4; d_call: TRBD1; v_call: TRBV6-6; cdr3_aa: CASSYPGQTNEKLFF; cdr3_nt: TGTGCCAGCAGTTACCCGGGACAGACTAATGAAAAACTGTTTTTT
clone_size: .; j_call: TRBJ1-1; d_call: TRBD1; v_call: TRBV7-8; cdr3_aa: CASSLWGQGLDTEAFF; cdr3_nt: TGTGCCAGCAGCTTATGGGGACAGGGACTAGACACTGAAGCTTTCTTT
clone_size: .; j_call: TRBJ1-5; d_call: .; v_call: TRBV12-3/TRBV12-4; cdr3_aa: CASSYTPHQPQHF; cdr3_nt: TGTGCCAGCAGTTATACACCTCATCAGCCCCAGCATTTT
clone_size: .; j_call: TRBJ2-7; d_call: TRBD2; v_call: TRBV5-6; cdr3_aa: CASSLEGLAGVEQYF; cdr3_nt: TGTGCCAGCAGCTTGGAGGGACTAGCGGGGGTCGAGCAGTACTTC
clone_size: .; j_call: TRBJ2-1; d_call: TRBD1; v_call: TRBV4-1; cdr3_aa: CASSHPGQGNEQFF; cdr3_nt: TGCGCCAGCAGCCACCCGGGACAGGGTAATGAGCAGTTCTTC
clone_size: .; j_call: TRBJ1-4; d_call: TRBD1; v_call: TRBV6-5; cdr3_aa: CASVTGVVTNEKLFF; cdr3_nt: TGTGCCAGCGTTACAGGGGTTGTAACTAATGAAAAACTGTTTTTT
clone_size: few; j_call: TRBJ2-5; d_call: .; v_call: TRBV7-3; cdr3_aa: CASSPRGPQETQYF; cdr3_nt: TGTGCCAGCAGCCCCAGGGGCCCTCAAGAGACCCAGTACTTC
clone_size: .; j_call: TRBJ2-3; d_call: TRBD2; v_call: TRBV4-3; cdr3_aa: CASSQANGGWTDTQYF; cdr3_nt: TGCGCCAGCAGCCAGGCTAACGGGGGGTGGACAGATACGCAGTATTTT
clone_size: .; j_call: TRBJ1-4; d_call: .; v_call: TRBV18; cdr3_aa: CASSPRGFIGNEKLFF; cdr3_nt: TGTGCCAGCTCACCAAGGGGGTTTATCGGTAATGAAAAACTGTTTTTT
clone_size: .; j_call: TRBJ2-3; d_call: TRBD2; v_call: TRBV9; cdr3_aa: CASSTGGASTDTQYF; cdr3_nt: TGTGCCAGCAGTACCGGGGGGGCCAGCACAGATACGCAGTATTTT
clone_size: .; j_call: TRBJ1-1; d_call: .; v_call: TRBV5-6; cdr3_aa: CASSFQNTEAFF; cdr3_nt: TGTGCCAGCAGCTTTCAGAACACTGAAGCTTTCTTT